The 16 T cell receptor beta chains below come from one sample, sequenced in a study of lymphopenia after photon versus proton radiotherapy. The repertoire was sequenced with immunoSEQ multiplex PCR; TCRdb's copy has only in-frame clones and lacks some. The sample has about 55,000 clones, 65% to 85% seen once; the top ten hold about 2%. Source: peripheral blood, taken from a patient treated with proton-based radiotherapy. Receptor source: a man aged 60 to 69 with pancreatic cancer.

The V call is TRBV5-1, the J call TRBJ2-5, with 7 bases matching TRBD1. The J segment lost 4 bases and the V segment lost 3 bases, leaving 6 bases of the junction unmatched. Germline CDR1 SGHRS, CDR2 YFSETQ. The CDR3 has 14 residues. CDR3 sequence: CASSWRQGVETQYF. The CDR3 DNA is TGCGCCAGCAGCTGGAGACAGGGCGTAGAGACCCAGTACTTC.

This clone is a singleton in its sample. This sequence joins TRBV7-2 and TRBJ1-2, with D perhaps TRBD1 (5 bases). The CDR3 is 13 amino acids. The germline V and J ends were trimmed by 7 bases and 8 bases, with 17 bases remaining between them. Per germline, CDR1 SGHTA and CDR2 FQGNSA. CDR3 sequence: CASTQLGPAGYTF. Here the CDR3 DNA reads TGTGCCAGCACCCAACTGGGACCTGCGGGCTACACCTTC.

This clone has only one observation. J is TRBJ2-3 and V is TRBV4-1; 13 bases match TRBD2. This CDR3 spans 16 amino acids. Germline V gives CDR1 MGHRA, CDR2 YSYEKL. V was pared by 1 base and J by 4 bases, with 2 bases of the junction left unmatched. CDR3 amino acids: CASSQGLAGGSDTQYF. As DNA, the CDR3 is TGCGCCAGCAGCCAAGGACTAGCGGGAGGATCAGATACGCAGTATTTT.

The chain carries TRBV28 and TRBJ2-7; 13 bases fit TRBD2. The junction had 12 bases not matched to a gene; V was cut back by 4 bases and J by 3 bases. The germline V gene encodes CDR1 MDHEN and CDR2 SYDVKM. This CDR3 has 18 residues. The CDR3 DNA is TGTGCCAGCAGTTCCCTCTCTACTAGCGGGAGGGCCGACTACGAGCAGTACTTC. Translated, it gives CASSSLSTSGRADYEQYF.

This chain connects TRBV9 to TRBJ1-4; a weak D match, TRBD1 (5 bases). The V end was cut by 2 bases, the J end by 12 bases, with 17 bases between. CDR3 length equals 14 residues. Per germline, CDR1 SGDLS and CDR2 YYNGEE. The CDR3 loop is CASSVGPARLELFF. CDR3 nucleotide sequence: TGTGCCAGCAGCGTGGGACCCGCCCGGTTAGAACTGTTTTTT.

The chain links TRBV7-8 to TRBJ1-5; 10 nucleotides agree with TRBD1. Germline V CDR1 and CDR2: SGHVS, FQNEAQ. This CDR3 has 15 amino acids. The V segment lost 5 bases and the J segment 7 bases; nucleotides outside the gene matches: 8. As DNA, the CDR3 is TGTGCCAGCAGCCCGACAGGGGGCGTGGGGCAGCCCCAGCATTTT. Translated, it gives CASSPTGGVGQPQHF.

This clone was found a few times. The chain is built from TRBV7-6 and TRBJ2-1; D is perhaps TRBD2 (5 bases). Germline loops: CDR1 SGHVS, CDR2 FNYEAQ. There are 14 residues in the CDR3. Trimming stripped 0 bases from V and 7 bases from J, with 10 bases between. The CDR3 sequence is CASSLAWTGNEQFF. The CDR3 coding sequence is TGTGCCAGCAGCTTAGCGTGGACGGGAAATGAGCAGTTCTTC. The full variable domain, with the rest looked up from reference TRBV7-6 and TRBJ2-1, is GAGVSQSPRYKVTKRGQDVALRCDPISGHVSLYWYRQALGQGPEFLTYFNYEAQQDKSGLPNDRFSAERPEGSISTLTIQRTEQRDSAMYRCASSLAWTGNEQFFGPGTRLTVL.

The chain is built from TRBV28 and TRBJ1-1, with unresolved D. With 3 bases removed from V and 1 base from J, the gap between germline ends came to 3 bases. In germline, CDR1 is MDHEN, CDR2 SYDVKM. This CDR3 region has 12 residues. CDR3 sequence: CASSFENTEAFF. In DNA, the CDR3 is TGTGCCAGCAGTTTTGAGAACACTGAAGCTTTCTTT.

The V call is TRBV7-2, the J call TRBJ2-2, with TRBD1 matching over 8 bases. With 4 bases clipped from V and 5 bases from J, the junction kept 3 bases outside the gene matches. Germline assignment: CDR1 SGHTA and CDR2 FQGNSA. This CDR3 is built from 14 residues. The CDR3 bases are TGTGCCAGCAGCTATGACAGGGGAACCGGGGAGCTGTTTTTT. This translates into CASSYDRGTGELFF. The variable domain in full, with the rest retrieved from reference TRBV7-2 and TRBJ2-2, is GAGVSQSPSNKVTEKGKDVELRCDPISGHTALYWYRQSLGQGLEFLIYFQGNSAPDKSGLPSDRFSAERTGGSVSTLTIQRTQQEDSAVYLCASSYDRGTGELFFGEGSRLTVL.

A single count supports this clone. This chain links TRBV9 with TRBJ2-1; 9 bases agree with TRBD2. In germline, CDR1 is SGDLS, CDR2 YYNGEE. This CDR3 comprises 15 residues. V was pared by 0 bases and J by 7 bases, with 5 bases of the junction left unmatched. CDR3 sequence reads: CASSVGPSGTNEQFF. The DNA for the CDR3 is TGTGCCAGCAGCGTAGGCCCTAGCGGGACGAATGAGCAGTTCTTC.

V is TRBV6-5 and J is TRBJ2-7; D is possibly TRBD2 (6 bases). V was cut by 4 bases and J by 4 bases, with 17 bases left in between. Germline V gene data show CDR1 as MNHEY and CDR2 as SVGAGI. The CDR3 is 15 amino acids. The CDR3 protein is CASSSVVSGGYEQYF. The CDR3 bases are TGTGCCAGCAGTTCCGTGGTTAGCGGTGGATACGAGCAGTACTTC.

This CDR3 is CASRTDRGYGYTF. The CDR3 region has the DNA TGTGCCAGCAGGACCGACAGGGGTTATGGCTACACCTTC. The chain combines TRBV27 with TRBJ1-2; TRBD1 aligns across 8 bases. Losses at the gene ends were 6 bases for V and 5 bases for J; bases not matched to a gene: 5. The CDR3 length is 13 residues. Germline V gives CDR1 MNHEY, CDR2 SMNVEV (reference sequence).

This clone was seen only a few times. J is TRBJ1-2 and V is TRBV2; TRBD1 is a possible D gene (6 bases). CDR1 and CDR2 (germline): SNHLY, FYNNEI. The CDR3 sequence is 15 residues long. Trimming took off 6 bases at V and 2 bases at J, with 16 bases between the two ends. The CDR3 reads CASRGNRETNYGYTF. CDR3 DNA sequence: TGTGCCAGCAGGGGGAACAGGGAGACCAACTATGGCTACACCTTC. Filled out from reference TRBV2 and TRBJ1-2, the complete variable domain reads EPEVTQTPSHQVTQMGQEVILRCVPISNHLYFYWYRQILGQKVEFLVSFYNNEISEKSEIFDDQFSVERPDGSNFTLKIRSTKLEDSAMYFCASRGNRETNYGYTFGSGTRLTVV.

The chain has TRBV6-1 and TRBJ2-7; the D gene is possibly TRBD2 (5 bases). The CDR3 runs 15 residues. V was pared by 3 bases and J by 0 bases, with 12 bases between. The V gene's germline CDR1 is MNHNS and CDR2 SASEGT. CDR3 nucleotides: TGTGCCAGCAGTGACACCCAGCGGCTCTCCTACGAGCAGTACTTC. Its translation: CASSDTQRLSYEQYF.

The V call is TRBV5-4, the J call TRBJ2-2; a possible D gene is TRBD2 (5 bases). From germline, CDR1 is SGHNT and CDR2 YYREEE (reference sequence). The ends were cut back, 4 bases at V and 9 bases at J, with 16 bases in the middle. The CDR3 sequence is 14 residues long. The CDR3 DNA is TGTGCCAGCAGCGTGGACCCCCGGGGAAGGGAGCTGTTTTTT. This translates into CASSVDPRGRELFF.

The V gene is TRBV5-4, the J gene TRBJ2-7, with D possibly matching TRBD1 (6 bases). Between the trimmed V and J ends, which lost 4 bases and 0 bases, there was a span of 14 bases. Germline V gives CDR1 SGHNT, CDR2 YYREEE (reference sequence). CDR3 length: 15 residues. Here the CDR3 DNA reads TGTGCCAGCAGCCTGTGGGACAAGGTCTCCTACGAGCAGTACTTC. Translated: CASSLWDKVSYEQYF.